The 5 T cell receptor beta chains listed next were all sequenced from one sample in a study of regulatory T cells in long-lasting Graves disease. Time point specified: newly diagnosed GD, antithyroid drugs for less than 3 months. RNA from PBMCs was the source of the TCR library. Arm-PCR of CDR3 regions and iRepertoire HTBI primers were used to build TCR beta libraries. A single record per CDR3 protein comes from TCRdb applying MiXCR to the multiplex PCR reads. Among around 240,000 distinct CDR3 sequences, about 20% were seen once, and the ten largest hold 13% to 15%. The same specimen was also included in a second study, on T cells in Graves' hyperthyroidism and ophthalmopathy.

This sample comprised peripheral blood mononuclear cells (PBMCs), obtained at new diagnosis, from a patient treated with antithyroid drugs. These receptors were taken from a woman aged 25-40 years with Graves disease.

This clonotype was recorded a few times. V and J are TRBV20-1 and TRBJ1-1; D gene unclear. Trimming took off 4 bases at V and 8 bases at J, with 17 bases between the two ends. Germline lookup yields CDR1 DFQATT and CDR2 SNEGSKA (reference sequence). The CDR3 runs to 13 residues. The chain's CDR3 is CSAKNPQGLEAFF. The DNA of the CDR3 is TGCAGTGCTAAAAACCCTCAAGGGTTGGAAGCTTTCTTT.

This clonotype has only a few counts. This chain uses TRBV5-4 with TRBJ1-4, with 8 positions matching TRBD1. This CDR3 comprises 15 residues. V was pared by 4 bases and J by 5 bases, with 7 bases of the junction left unmatched. Germline lookup yields CDR1 SGHNT and CDR2 YYREEE (reference sequence). The CDR3 loop reads CASSLFQGANEKLFF. CDR3 coding DNA: TGTGCCAGCAGCCTGTTTCAGGGGGCGAATGAAAAACTGTTTTTT. The variable domain in full, with the rest retrieved from reference TRBV5-4 and TRBJ1-4, is ETGVTQSPTHLIKTRGQQVTLRCSSQSGHNTVSWYQQALGQGPQFIFQYYREEENGRGNFPPRFSGLQFPNYSSELNVNALELDDSALYLCASSLFQGANEKLFFGSGTQLSVL.

The chain couples TRBV5-1 to TRBJ1-2; 9 bases align to TRBD1. Germline V gene sequence: CDR1 SGHRS, CDR2 YFSETQ. CDR3 length equals 16 residues. Germline trimming cut 1 base from V and 4 bases from J; bases unmatched to any gene: 8. The CDR3 is CASSLYSMGQGYGYTF. In nucleotides, the CDR3 is TGCGCCAGCAGCTTGTATAGTATGGGACAGGGCTATGGCTACACCTTC.

The gene calls are TRBV5-6 and TRBJ1-2, with TRBD1 matching over 9 bases. The CDR3 covers 13 residues. CDR1 is SGHDT and CDR2 is YYEEEE in the germline V gene. Losses at the gene ends were 3 bases for V and 7 bases for J; bases not matched to a gene: 4. The CDR3 is CASSWGTGSGYTF. CDR3 bases: TGTGCCAGCAGCTGGGGGACAGGGAGTGGCTACACCTTC. Full variable domain (missing parts from reference TRBV5-6 and TRBJ1-2): DAGVTQSPTHLIKTRGQQVTLRCSPKSGHDTVSWYQQALGQGPQFIFQYYEEEERQRGNFPDRFSGHQFPNYSSELNVNALLLGDSALYLCASSWGTGSGYTFGSGTRLTVV.

This clonotype was seen repeatedly, ten times or more. The rearrangement uses TRBV7-2 and TRBJ2-1, with 10 nucleotides matching TRBD2. CDR1 is SGHTA and CDR2 is FQGNSA in the germline V gene. The ends lost 7 bases at V and 7 bases at J; junction bases unmatched: 7. CDR3 length: 14 residues. The CDR3 protein is CASTSAGGTNEQFF. The CDR3 DNA follows: TGTGCCAGCACCTCAGCGGGGGGGACGAATGAGCAGTTCTTC.